This T cell receptor (beta chain) was identified during a study of radiotherapy plus CTLA-4 blockade in lung cancer. Overall study results and limits: Reports state that early shifts in blood T cell clones, with interferon-beta, best predicted response. After radiotherapy and ipilimumab, tumor-derived clones expanded in peripheral blood.

A note on this clone: Its antigen is unknown.

This CDR3 spans 15 amino acids. With V trimmed by 8 bases and J by 4 bases, 5 bases remained unmatched. CDR1 LNHDA and CDR2 SQIVND come from the germline V gene (reference sequence). TCRdb's table, derived via immunoSEQ multiplex PCR, lists solely in-frame clones and lacks some. The sample has roughly 68,000 clones; around 80% are singletons. This material consisted of peripheral blood, taken from a patient treated with radiotherapy plus ipilimumab. This receptor was obtained from a human donor with non-small cell lung cancer who had a complete response to radiotherapy plus ipilimumab. The chain carries TRBV19 and TRBJ2-1; 13 bases map to TRBD2. Here the CDR3 reads CASRLAGGGYNEQFF. The CDR3 DNA is TGTGCCAGTCGACTAGCGGGAGGAGGTTACAATGAGCAGTTCTTC.